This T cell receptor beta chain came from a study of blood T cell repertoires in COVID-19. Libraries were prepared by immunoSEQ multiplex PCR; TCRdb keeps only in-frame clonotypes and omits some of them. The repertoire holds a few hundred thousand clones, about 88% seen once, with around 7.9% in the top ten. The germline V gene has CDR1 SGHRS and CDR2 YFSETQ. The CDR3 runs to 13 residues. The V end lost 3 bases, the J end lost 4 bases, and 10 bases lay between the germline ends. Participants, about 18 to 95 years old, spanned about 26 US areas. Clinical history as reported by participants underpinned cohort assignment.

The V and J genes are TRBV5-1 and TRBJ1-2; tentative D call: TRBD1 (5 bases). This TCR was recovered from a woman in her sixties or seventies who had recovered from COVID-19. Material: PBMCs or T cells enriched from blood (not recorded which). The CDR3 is CASSSGGAYGYTF. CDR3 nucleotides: TGCGCCAGCAGCTCTGGTGGGGCCTATGGCTACACCTTC.